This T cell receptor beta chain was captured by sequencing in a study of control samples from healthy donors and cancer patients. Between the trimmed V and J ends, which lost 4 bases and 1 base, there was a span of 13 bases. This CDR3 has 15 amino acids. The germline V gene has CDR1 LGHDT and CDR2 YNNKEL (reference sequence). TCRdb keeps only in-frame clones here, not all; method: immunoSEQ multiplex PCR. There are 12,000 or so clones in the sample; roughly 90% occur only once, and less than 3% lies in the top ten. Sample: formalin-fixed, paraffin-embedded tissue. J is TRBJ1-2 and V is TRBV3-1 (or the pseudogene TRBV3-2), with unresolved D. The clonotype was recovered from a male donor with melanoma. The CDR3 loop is CASSPTLTDNYGYTF. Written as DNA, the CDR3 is TGTGCCAGCAGCCCCACGTTGACGGATAACTATGGCTACACCTTC.